This T cell receptor (beta chain) comes out of a study of T cell responses to AZD1222 COVID-19 vaccine. Overall study results and limits: At 160-218 and 743-854, vaccine-associated CD4 TCRs were dominant, and they spanned spike. Only 6 or 7 people who got AZD1222 tested seropositive at baseline. Clonal diversity was possibly underestimated, and the donors were mostly white British, with more females.

Generated by immunoSEQ multiplex PCR, the TCRdb table keeps only in-frame clones and is missing some. The sample holds more than 35,000 clones; roughly 78% are singletons and the top ten take less than 25%. Only one count was recorded for this clone. Its cognate antigen is unknown. Deletions cut 2 bases from V and 10 bases from J, with 10 bases between. Germline V gene lookup returns CDR1 SGDLS and CDR2 YYNGEE. The CDR3 length is 12 residues. This sequence was found in an adult who received the MenACWY meningococcal vaccine as a control. The genes are TRBV9 and TRBJ2-1, with a tentative D call TRBD1 (5 bases). The sample consisted of peripheral blood, taken 28 days after the second dose of the MenACWY control vaccine. CDR3 loop: CASSVEKGEQFF. CDR3 in DNA: TGTGCCAGCAGCGTTGAAAAGGGGGAGCAGTTCTTC.